The rows below give T cell receptor beta chains drawn from one sample of a study of low-dose radiotherapy and immunotherapy resistance in tumors. One entry per CDR3 protein results from TCRdb running MiXCR on the reads. The data show tens of thousands of distinct CDR3 sequences, about a sixth seen once. This sample comprised PBMCs, obtained before treatment. These receptors came from a male donor with prostate cancer. CDR3s include the opening cysteine and the closing phenylalanine or tryptophan. The D gene is left open where the match is weak. Some rows mark clone size as missing; the rest say once, few, many or name a class of expanded clone.

TRBJ2-2,many,NA,TRBV5-1,CASSLTLGTGELFF,TGCGCCAGCAGCTTAACATTGGGCACCGGGGAGCTGTTTTTT
TRBJ1-5,many,NA,TRBV19,CASSIRGNSNQPQHF,TGTGCCAGTAGTATAAGAGGAAATAGCAATCAGCCCCAGCATTTT
TRBJ2-2,many,TRBD1,TRBV10-2,CASSERQGATGELFF,TGCGCCAGCAGTGAGCGGCAGGGGGCCACCGGGGAGCTGTTTTTT
TRBJ1-6,many,NA,TRBV5-1,CASSLGTGTPRPNSPLHF,TGCGCCAGCAGCTTGGGTACCGGGACACCCCGGCCTAATTCACCCCTCCACTTT
TRBJ2-3,many,NA,TRBV9,CASSGGLPRDTQYF,TGTGCCAGCAGCGGGGGACTTCCCAGGGATACGCAGTATTTT
TRBJ2-7,many,NA,TRBV20-1,CSATRGPSYEQYF,TGCAGTGCTACCAGGGGTCCTTCCTACGAGCAGTACTTC
TRBJ2-5,many,NA,TRBV12-3/TRBV12-4,CASSLAQGMRETQYF,TGTGCCAGCAGCCTTGCTCAGGGCATGAGGGAGACCCAGTACTTC
TRBJ2-7,many,NA,TRBV20-1,CSARAPLYEQYF,TGCAGTGCTAGAGCTCCCTTATACGAGCAGTACTTC
TRBJ1-1,many,NA,TRBV12-3/TRBV12-4,CASSPQGINTEAFF,TGTGCCAGCAGCCCACAGGGAATAAACACTGAAGCTTTCTTT
TRBJ1-4,many,NA,TRBV7-9,CASSLGPRGEKLFF,TGTGCCAGCAGCTTAGGTCCTCGAGGTGAAAAACTGTTTTTT
TRBJ2-4,many,NA,TRBV12-3/TRBV12-4,CASSTLGGRKNIQYF,TGTGCCAGCAGTACACTCGGCGGCCGCAAAAACATTCAGTACTTC
TRBJ2-2,many,NA,TRBV7-6,CASSLVDISNTGELFF,TGTGCCAGCAGCTTAGTTGATATATCGAACACCGGGGAGCTGTTTTTT
TRBJ2-7,many,NA,TRBV6-2/TRBV6-3,CATRTTGSSYEQYF,TGTGCCACTCGGACGACAGGTAGCTCCTACGAGCAGTACTTC
TRBJ2-4,many,TRBD1,TRBV12-3/TRBV12-4,CASSEGAENIQYF,TGTGCCAGCAGCGAGGGGGCGGAGAACATTCAGTACTTC
TRBJ1-3,many,NA,TRBV7-2,CASSFYLYDSGNTIYF,TGTGCCAGCAGCTTCTACCTATACGACTCTGGAAACACCATATATTTT
TRBJ2-1,many,TRBD2,TRBV5-1,CATTGGGLADNEQFF,TGCGCCACCACGGGGGGGGGACTAGCGGACAATGAGCAGTTCTTC
TRBJ2-7,NA,TRBD2,TRBV9,CASSPRLAGRYEQYF,TGTGCCAGCAGCCCTCGACTAGCGGGGCGTTACGAGCAGTACTTC